These T cell receptor beta chains were read from a single sample in a study of T cell responses to AZD1222 COVID-19 vaccine. Assay: immunoSEQ multiplex PCR; the TCRdb copy retains only in-frame clones and omits some. The sample holds roughly 130,000 clones, roughly 90% seen once. The sequencing here drew on peripheral blood, taken on day 0 of AZD1222 vaccination. Receptor source: an adult in good health. The CDR3 runs from the conserved cysteine through the conserved F or W. A D gene is named only where the DNA matches it firmly. Not every row has a clone size; where given, it reads once, few, many or a size class.

abundance,len,v_gene,d_gene,j_gene,CDR3nt,CDR3aa
.,14,TRBV5-1,.,TRBJ2-7,TGCGCCAGCAGCTCCCGGGGCAGGTCCTACGAGCAGTACTTC,CASSSRGRSYEQYF
.,13,TRBV10-3,TRBD1,TRBJ1-5,TGTGCCACCAGGGGGTTGGGGAATCAGCCCCAGCATTTT,CATRGLGNQPQHF
.,14,TRBV7-9,.,TRBJ1-3,TGTGCCAGCAGCCCCAAGGCAGGTGGAAACACCATATATTTT,CASSPKAGGNTIYF
.,15,TRBV6-5,TRBD1,TRBJ1-3,TGTGCCAGCAGTTTGCCAGGGGGCTATGGAAACACCATATATTTT,CASSLPGGYGNTIYF
.,14,TRBV6-4,.,TRBJ2-7,TGTGCCAGCAGGCCGCAGGGGGGCTCGGGCGAGCAGTACTTC,CASRPQGGSGEQYF
.,15,TRBV29-1,.,TRBJ2-5,TGCAGCGTTGAAAGATTAGGGGGGCGAAAGGAGACCCAGTACTTC,CSVERLGGRKETQYF
.,15,TRBV18,.,TRBJ2-7,TGTGCCAGCTCCATAAGAACGACGGCGGGCTACGAGCAGTACTTC,CASSIRTTAGYEQYF
.,14,TRBV9,.,TRBJ2-3,TGTGCCAGCAGCGTTTTACAGGGCACAGATACGCAGTATTTT,CASSVLQGTDTQYF
.,15,TRBV5-1,.,TRBJ2-7,TGCGCCAGCAGCTTGGAGACCCAGGGCCCCTACGAGCAGTACTTC,CASSLETQGPYEQYF
.,15,TRBV3-1/TRBV3-2,.,TRBJ1-3,TGTGCCAGCAGCTCCCACAGGGCATCGGGAAACACCATATATTTT,CASSSHRASGNTIYF
.,16,TRBV5-1,TRBD2,TRBJ2-1,TGCGCCAGCTGCCCAAGCAGGGGACTAGACGCCCATGAGCAGTTCTTC,CASCPSRGLDAHEQFF
.,17,TRBV7-2,TRBD1,TRBJ1-1,TGTGCCAGCAGCTTAGCACGACGGGACAGGTTGGACACTGAAGCTTTCTTT,CASSLARRDRLDTEAFF
once,16,TRBV18,.,TRBJ1-3,TGTGCCAGCTCACCATCGGACGCCCGCTCTGGAAACACCATATATTTT,CASSPSDARSGNTIYF
.,15,TRBV7-3,.,TRBJ2-5,TGTGCCAGCAGCTTAGGACGGAGTTTCCAAGAGACCCAGTACTTC,CASSLGRSFQETQYF
.,14,TRBV24-1,.,TRBJ1-2,TGTGCCACCAGTGACGAGACGACTAACTATGGCTACACCTTC,CATSDETTNYGYTF
once,14,TRBV5-1,.,TRBJ1-4,TGCGCCAGCAGTCCCGCGGCAACTAATGAAAAACTGTTTTTT,CASSPAATNEKLFF
.,14,TRBV7-2,TRBD2,TRBJ2-3,TGTGCCAGCAGCTGGCGGGGGGGCCCAGATACGCAGTATTTT,CASSWRGGPDTQYF
.,13,TRBV30,.,TRBJ1-1,TGTGCCTGGAGTATGGCCTCGGGCACTGAAGCTTTCTTT,CAWSMASGTEAFF
.,14,TRBV6-5,TRBD2,TRBJ2-3,TGTGCCAGCAGTCTACTAGCGGGGACAGATACGCAGTATTTT,CASSLLAGTDTQYF
.,15,TRBV19,.,TRBJ1-6,TGTGCCAGTAGTATTAGCCGCAGCAATAATTCACCCCTCCACTTT,CASSISRSNNSPLHF
.,13,TRBV5-1,.,TRBJ2-1,TGCGCCAGCAGCTCCCAGGGGTGGGGTGAGCAGTTCTTC,CASSSQGWGEQFF
.,14,TRBV7-2,TRBD1,TRBJ1-2,TGTGCCAGCAGCAGTACAGGGGTTTGGTATGGCTACACCTTC,CASSSTGVWYGYTF
few,10,TRBV29-1,.,TRBJ2-7,TGCAGCGGCAGAGACACCGAGCAGTACTTC,CSGRDTEQYF
.,12,TRBV30,.,TRBJ1-1,TGTGCCTGGGGGGCGCGGGGGTTTTCAGCTTTCTTT,CAWGARGFSAFF
.,14,TRBV6-1,.,TRBJ2-7,TGTGCCAGCAGTGATTTCGCAGGCCCCTACGAGCAGTACTTC,CASSDFAGPYEQYF
.,13,TRBV6-2/TRBV6-3,.,TRBJ2-7,TGTGCCAGCAGTTACACGAGGGCCTACGAGCAGTACTTC,CASSYTRAYEQYF
.,15,TRBV7-2,TRBD2,TRBJ2-3,TGTGCCAGCCAAGCGGGGACTACCTTCACAGATACGCAGTATTTT,CASQAGTTFTDTQYF
.,20,TRBV19,.,TRBJ1-5,TGTGCCAGTAGCCCCCTGCTGGTTTTCTGGGCAGGGTCATTCAATCAGCCCCAGCATTTT,CASSPLLVFWAGSFNQPQHF
.,13,TRBV7-8,.,TRBJ2-7,TGTGCCAGCAGCCGCCCTGGAAGATACGAGCAGTACTTC,CASSRPGRYEQYF
.,15,TRBV6-6,TRBD1,TRBJ1-6,TGTGCCAGCCGACCACCGGGACAGGGAAATTCACCCCTCCACTTT,CASRPPGQGNSPLHF
.,12,TRBV6-5,.,TRBJ2-3,TGTGCCAGCAGTTACGAAGGCCTTACGCAGTATTTT,CASSYEGLTQYF